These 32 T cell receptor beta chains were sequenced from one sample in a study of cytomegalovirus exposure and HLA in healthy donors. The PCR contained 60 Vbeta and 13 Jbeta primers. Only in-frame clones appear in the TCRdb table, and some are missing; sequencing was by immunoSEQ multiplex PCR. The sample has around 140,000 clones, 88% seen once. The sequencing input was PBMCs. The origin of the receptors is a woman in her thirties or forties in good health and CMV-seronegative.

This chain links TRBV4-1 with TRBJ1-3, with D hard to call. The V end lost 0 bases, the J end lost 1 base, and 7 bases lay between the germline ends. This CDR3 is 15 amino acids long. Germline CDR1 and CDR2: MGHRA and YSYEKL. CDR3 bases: TGCGCCAGCAGCCAAGATCGGGAGTCTGGAAACACCATATATTTT. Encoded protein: CASSQDRESGNTIYF.

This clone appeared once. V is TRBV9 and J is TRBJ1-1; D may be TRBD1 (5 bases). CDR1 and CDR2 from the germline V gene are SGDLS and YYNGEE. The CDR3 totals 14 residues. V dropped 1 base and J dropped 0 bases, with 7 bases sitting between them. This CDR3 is CASSVQGMNTEAFF. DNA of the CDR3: TGTGCCAGCAGCGTACAGGGCATGAACACTGAAGCTTTCTTT. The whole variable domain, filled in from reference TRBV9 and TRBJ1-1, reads DSGVTQTPKHLITATGQRVTLRCSPRSGDLSVYWYQQSLDQGLQFLIQYYNGEERAKGNILERFSAQQFPDLHSELNLSSLELGDSALYFCASSVQGMNTEAFFGQGTRLTVV.

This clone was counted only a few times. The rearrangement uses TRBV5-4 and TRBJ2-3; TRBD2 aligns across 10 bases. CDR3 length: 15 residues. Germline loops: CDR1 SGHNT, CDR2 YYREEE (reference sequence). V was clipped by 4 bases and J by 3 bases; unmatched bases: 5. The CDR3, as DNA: TGTGCCAGCAGCCAGATAGCGGGAGGAACAGATACGCAGTATTTT. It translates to CASSQIAGGTDTQYF. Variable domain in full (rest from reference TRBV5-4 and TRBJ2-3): ETGVTQSPTHLIKTRGQQVTLRCSSQSGHNTVSWYQQALGQGPQFIFQYYREEENGRGNFPPRFSGLQFPNYSSELNVNALELDDSALYLCASSQIAGGTDTQYFGPGTRLTVL.

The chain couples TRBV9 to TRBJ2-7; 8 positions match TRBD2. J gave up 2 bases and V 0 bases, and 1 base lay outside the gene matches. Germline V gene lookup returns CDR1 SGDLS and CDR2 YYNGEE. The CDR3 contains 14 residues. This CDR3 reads CASSVEAGAYEQYF. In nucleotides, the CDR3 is TGTGCCAGCAGCGTAGAAGCGGGGGCCTACGAGCAGTACTTC.

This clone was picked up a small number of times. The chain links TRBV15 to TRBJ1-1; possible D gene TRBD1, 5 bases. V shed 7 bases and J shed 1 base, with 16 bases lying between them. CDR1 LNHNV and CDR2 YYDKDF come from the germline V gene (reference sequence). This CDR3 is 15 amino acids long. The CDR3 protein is CATIPMARANTEAFF. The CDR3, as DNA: TGTGCCACCATCCCCATGGCCAGGGCGAACACTGAAGCTTTCTTT.

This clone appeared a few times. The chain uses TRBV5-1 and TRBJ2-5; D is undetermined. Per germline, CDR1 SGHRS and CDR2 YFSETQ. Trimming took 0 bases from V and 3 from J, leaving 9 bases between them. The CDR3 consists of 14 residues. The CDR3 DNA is TGCGCCAGCAGCTTGGGACACCGAAAAGAGACCCAGTACTTC. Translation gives CASSLGHRKETQYF.

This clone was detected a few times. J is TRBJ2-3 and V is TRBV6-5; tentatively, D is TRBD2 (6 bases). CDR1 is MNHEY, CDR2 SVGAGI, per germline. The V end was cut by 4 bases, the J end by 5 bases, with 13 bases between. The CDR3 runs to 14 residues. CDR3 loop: CASSFGGKGDTQYF. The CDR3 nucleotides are TGTGCCAGCAGTTTTGGCGGGAAGGGAGATACGCAGTATTTT.

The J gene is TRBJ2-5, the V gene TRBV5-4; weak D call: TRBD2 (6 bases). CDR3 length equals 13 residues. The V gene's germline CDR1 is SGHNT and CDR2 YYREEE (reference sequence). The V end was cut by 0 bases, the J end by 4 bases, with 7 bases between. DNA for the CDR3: TGTGCCAGCAGCTTGGGAGCGGGAGAGACCCAGTACTTC. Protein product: CASSLGAGETQYF.

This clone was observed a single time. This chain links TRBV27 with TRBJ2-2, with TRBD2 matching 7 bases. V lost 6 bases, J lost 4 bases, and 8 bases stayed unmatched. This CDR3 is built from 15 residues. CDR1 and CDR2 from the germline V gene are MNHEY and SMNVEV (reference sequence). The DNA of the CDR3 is TGTGCCAGCAGCCTACTCTCTAGCGGCACCGGGGAGCTGTTTTTT. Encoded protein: CASSLLSSGTGELFF.

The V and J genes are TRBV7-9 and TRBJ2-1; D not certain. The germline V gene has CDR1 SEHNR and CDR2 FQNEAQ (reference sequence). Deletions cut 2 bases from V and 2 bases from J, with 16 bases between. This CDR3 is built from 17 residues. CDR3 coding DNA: TGTGCCAGCAGCTTAACCTTTGGAGCTGGAACCTACAATGAGCAGTTCTTC. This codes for CASSLTFGAGTYNEQFF.

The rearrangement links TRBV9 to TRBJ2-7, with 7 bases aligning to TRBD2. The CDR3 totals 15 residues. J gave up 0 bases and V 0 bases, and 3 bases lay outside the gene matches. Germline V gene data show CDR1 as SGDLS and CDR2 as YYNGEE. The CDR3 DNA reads TGTGCCAGCAGCGTAGGGGACTATCTCTCCTACGAGCAGTACTTC. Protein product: CASSVGDYLSYEQYF. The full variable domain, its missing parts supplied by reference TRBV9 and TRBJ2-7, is DSGVTQTPKHLITATGQRVTLRCSPRSGDLSVYWYQQSLDQGLQFLIQYYNGEERAKGNILERFSAQQFPDLHSELNLSSLELGDSALYFCASSVGDYLSYEQYFGPGTRLTVT.

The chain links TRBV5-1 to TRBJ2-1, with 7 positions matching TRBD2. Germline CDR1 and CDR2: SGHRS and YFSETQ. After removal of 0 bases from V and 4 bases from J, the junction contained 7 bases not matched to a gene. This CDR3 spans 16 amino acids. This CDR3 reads CASSLVASGLYNEQFF. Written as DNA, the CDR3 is TGCGCCAGCAGCTTGGTAGCTAGCGGCCTTTACAATGAGCAGTTCTTC.

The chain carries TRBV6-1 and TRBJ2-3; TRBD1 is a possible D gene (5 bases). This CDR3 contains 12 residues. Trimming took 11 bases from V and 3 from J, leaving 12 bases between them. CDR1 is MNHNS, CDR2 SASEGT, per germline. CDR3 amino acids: CAGAAVTDTQYF. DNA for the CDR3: TGTGCCGGGGCCGCGGTGACAGATACGCAGTATTTT.

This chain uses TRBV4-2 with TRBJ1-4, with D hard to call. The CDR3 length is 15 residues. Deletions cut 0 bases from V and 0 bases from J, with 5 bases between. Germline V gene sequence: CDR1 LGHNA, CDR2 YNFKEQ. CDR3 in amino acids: CASSQDRSTNEKLFF. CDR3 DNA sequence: TGTGCCAGCAGCCAAGATCGGTCAACTAATGAAAAACTGTTTTTT.

CDR3 loop: CASKASGNTGELFF. DNA for the CDR3: TGTGCCAGCAAGGCTAGCGGGAACACCGGGGAGCTGTTTTTT. This rearrangement joins TRBV6-5 to TRBJ2-2; the match to TRBD2 covers 7 bases. V trimming: 7 bases; J trimming: 1 base; junction bases outside the gene matches: 3. This CDR3 contains 14 residues. Looked up from germline, CDR1 is MNHEY and CDR2 is SVGAGI.

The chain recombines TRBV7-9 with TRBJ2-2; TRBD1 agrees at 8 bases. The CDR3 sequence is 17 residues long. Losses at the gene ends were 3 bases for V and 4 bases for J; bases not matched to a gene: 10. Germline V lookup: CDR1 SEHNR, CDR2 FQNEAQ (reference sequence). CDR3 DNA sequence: TGTGCCAGCAGCTTCCCCCGCGGACAGGGTGCCACCGGGGAGCTGTTTTTT. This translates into CASSFPRGQGATGELFF.

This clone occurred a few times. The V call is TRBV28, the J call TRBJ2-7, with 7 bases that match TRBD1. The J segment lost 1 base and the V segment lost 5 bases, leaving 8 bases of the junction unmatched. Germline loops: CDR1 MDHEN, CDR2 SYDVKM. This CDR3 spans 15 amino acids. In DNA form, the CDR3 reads TGTGCCAGCAGTCTCCCGACAGGGAAATCCTACGAGCAGTACTTC. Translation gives CASSLPTGKSYEQYF.

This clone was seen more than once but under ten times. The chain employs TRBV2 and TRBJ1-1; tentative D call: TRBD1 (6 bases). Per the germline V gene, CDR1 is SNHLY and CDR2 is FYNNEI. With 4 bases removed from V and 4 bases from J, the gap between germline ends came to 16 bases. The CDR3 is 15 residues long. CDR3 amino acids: CASSGQQGVSTEAFF. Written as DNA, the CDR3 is TGTGCCAGCAGTGGGCAACAGGGTGTAAGCACTGAAGCTTTCTTT.

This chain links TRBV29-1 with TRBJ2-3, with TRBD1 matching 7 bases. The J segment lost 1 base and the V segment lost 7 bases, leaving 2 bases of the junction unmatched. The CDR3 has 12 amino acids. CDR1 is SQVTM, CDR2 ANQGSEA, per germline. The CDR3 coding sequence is TGCAGCGCTGGACAGGGCACAGATACGCAGTATTTT. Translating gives CSAGQGTDTQYF.

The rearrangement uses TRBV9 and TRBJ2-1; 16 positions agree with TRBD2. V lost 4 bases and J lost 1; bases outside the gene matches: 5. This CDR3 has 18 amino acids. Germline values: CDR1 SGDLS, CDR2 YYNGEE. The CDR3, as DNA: TGTGCCAGCAGCTTAGGGACTAGCGGGAGGGCGTCCTACAATGAGCAGTTCTTC. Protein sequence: CASSLGTSGRASYNEQFF.

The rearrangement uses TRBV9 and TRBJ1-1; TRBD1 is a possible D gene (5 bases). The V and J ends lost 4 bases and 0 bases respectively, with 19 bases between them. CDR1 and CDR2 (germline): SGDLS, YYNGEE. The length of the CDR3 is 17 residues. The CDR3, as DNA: TGTGCCAGCAGCCCGGGAGGGGCAGCGCTCTTGAACACTGAAGCTTTCTTT. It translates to CASSPGGAALLNTEAFF.

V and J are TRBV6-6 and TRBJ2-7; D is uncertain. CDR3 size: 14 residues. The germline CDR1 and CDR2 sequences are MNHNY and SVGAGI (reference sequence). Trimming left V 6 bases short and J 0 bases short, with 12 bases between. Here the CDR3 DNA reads TGTGCCAGCAGCCGAGACACTTCCTCCTACGAGCAGTACTTC. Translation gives CASSRDTSSYEQYF.

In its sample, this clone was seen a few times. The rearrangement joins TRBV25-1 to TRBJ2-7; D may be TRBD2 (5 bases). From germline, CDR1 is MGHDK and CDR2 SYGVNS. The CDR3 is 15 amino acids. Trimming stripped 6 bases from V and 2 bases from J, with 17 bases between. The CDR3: CASSRGLSGTYEQYF. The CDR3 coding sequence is TGTGCCAGCAGCCGAGGACTCTCAGGTACCTACGAGCAGTACTTC.

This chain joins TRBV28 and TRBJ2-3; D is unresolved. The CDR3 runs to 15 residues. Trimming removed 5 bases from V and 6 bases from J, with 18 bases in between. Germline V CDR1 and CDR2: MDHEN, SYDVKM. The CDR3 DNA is TGTGCCAGCAGTACCCTACCGGCAACGGAGGATACGCAGTATTTT. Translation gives CASSTLPATEDTQYF.

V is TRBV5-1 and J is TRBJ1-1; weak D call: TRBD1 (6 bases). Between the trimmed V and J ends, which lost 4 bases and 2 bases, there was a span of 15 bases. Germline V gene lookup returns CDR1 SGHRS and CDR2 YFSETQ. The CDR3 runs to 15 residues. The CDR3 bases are TGCGCCAGCAGCCCGGGGGGGGCAGGCAACACTGAAGCTTTCTTT. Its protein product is CASSPGGAGNTEAFF.

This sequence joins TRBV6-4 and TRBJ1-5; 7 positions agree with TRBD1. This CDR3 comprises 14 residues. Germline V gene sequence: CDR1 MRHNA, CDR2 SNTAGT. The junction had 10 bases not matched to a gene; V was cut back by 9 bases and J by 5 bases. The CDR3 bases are TGTGCCAGGGACAGGTCTGGGAATCATCAGCCCCAGCATTTT. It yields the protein CARDRSGNHQPQHF.

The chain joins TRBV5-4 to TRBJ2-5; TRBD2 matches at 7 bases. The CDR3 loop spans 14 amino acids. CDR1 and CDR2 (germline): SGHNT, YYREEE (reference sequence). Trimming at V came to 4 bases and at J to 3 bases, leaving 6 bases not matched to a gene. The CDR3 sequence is CASSVPSGEETQYF. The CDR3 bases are TGTGCCAGCAGCGTTCCTAGCGGAGAAGAGACCCAGTACTTC.

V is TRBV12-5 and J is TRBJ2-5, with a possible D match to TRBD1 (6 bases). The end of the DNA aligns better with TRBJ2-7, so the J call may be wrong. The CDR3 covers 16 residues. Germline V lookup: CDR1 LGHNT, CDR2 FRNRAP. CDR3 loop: CASGFSDRTESYEQYF. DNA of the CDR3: TGTGCTAGTGGTTTCTCCGACAGGACGGAGTCCTACGAGCAGTACTTC.

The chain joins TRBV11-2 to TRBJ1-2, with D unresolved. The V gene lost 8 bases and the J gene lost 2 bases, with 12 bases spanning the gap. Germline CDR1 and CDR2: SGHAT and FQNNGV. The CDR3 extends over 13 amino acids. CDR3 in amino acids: CASAGRTNYGYTF. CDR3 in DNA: TGTGCCAGCGCGGGCAGGACGAACTATGGCTACACCTTC.

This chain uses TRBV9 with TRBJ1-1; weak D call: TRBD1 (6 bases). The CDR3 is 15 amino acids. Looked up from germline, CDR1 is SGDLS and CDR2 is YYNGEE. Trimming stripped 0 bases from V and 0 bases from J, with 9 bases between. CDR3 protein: CASSVGTGMNTEAFF. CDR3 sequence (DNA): TGTGCCAGCAGCGTAGGAACAGGGATGAACACTGAAGCTTTCTTT.

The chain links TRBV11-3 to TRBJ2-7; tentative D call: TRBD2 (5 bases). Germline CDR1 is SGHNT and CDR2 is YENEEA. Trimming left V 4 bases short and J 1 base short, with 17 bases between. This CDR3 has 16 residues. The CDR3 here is CASSSGSELGSYEQYF. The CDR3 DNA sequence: TGTGCCAGCAGCTCAGGTAGTGAACTAGGTTCCTACGAGCAGTACTTC.

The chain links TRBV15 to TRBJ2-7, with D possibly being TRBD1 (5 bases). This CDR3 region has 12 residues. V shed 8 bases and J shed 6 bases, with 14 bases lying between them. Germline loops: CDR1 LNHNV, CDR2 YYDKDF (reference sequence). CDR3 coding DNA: TGTGCCACCCGACAGCCCCTGGGCGAGCAGTACTTC. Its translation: CATRQPLGEQYF.